This is a list of T cell receptor beta chains from one sample in a study of cytomegalovirus exposure and HLA in healthy donors. Clones were read by immunoSEQ multiplex PCR, and TCRdb kept only the in-frame ones, dropping some. In the table there are a few hundred thousand clones, roughly 88% of which are singletons. The sequenced material came from PBMCs. These receptors were collected from a woman under 30 in good health and CMV-seronegative. The conserved cysteine and the conserved F or W are not part of the CDR3 here. Each record gives: V gene, J gene, CDR3 protein.

V gene: TRBV2
J gene: TRBJ1-5
CDR3 protein: ASTQYSNQPQH

V gene: TRBV7-3
J gene: TRBJ2-7
CDR3 protein: ASSSRQGSEQY

V gene: TRBV5-1
J gene: TRBJ2-2
CDR3 protein: ASSLVTANTGELF

V gene: TRBV15
J gene: TRBJ1-3
CDR3 protein: ATSRGGRTGNTIY

V gene: TRBV4-3
J gene: TRBJ2-4
CDR3 protein: ASSQAGTGNQY

V gene: TRBV28
J gene: TRBJ2-3
CDR3 protein: ASSLSGLAGVGGADTQY

V gene: TRBV11-2
J gene: TRBJ2-7
CDR3 protein: ASSLRGEQY

V gene: TRBV19
J gene: TRBJ2-2
CDR3 protein: ATQERAGDTGELF

V gene: TRBV4-2
J gene: TRBJ2-5
CDR3 protein: ASSQDYRETQY

V gene: TRBV18
J gene: TRBJ1-5
CDR3 protein: ASSPAQGSDQPQH

V gene: TRBV27
J gene: TRBJ2-1
CDR3 protein: ASSFDLAGAEDEQF

V gene: TRBV7-9
J gene: TRBJ2-1
CDR3 protein: ASSLASGLAGGREQF

V gene: TRBV27
J gene: TRBJ1-2
CDR3 protein: ASSFGTGDGYT